The rows below give T cell receptor beta chains drawn from one sample of a study of shared clonotypes between healthy human individuals. The protocol was immunoSEQ multiplex PCR, while the TCRdb copy is restricted to in-frame clones and leaves out a portion. The sample records about 1.5 million clones, about 98% being singletons. Source material: naive CD4+ T cells sorted from blood. The receptors derive from a young man in good health. Both conserved end residues are trimmed from each CDR3. Not every row has a clone size; where given, it reads once, few, many or a size class.

clone_size,v_call,j_call,cdr3_aa
-,TRBV2,TRBJ2-7,ASTFVGNEQY
-,TRBV7-6,TRBJ2-1,ASRKGLAGEGEQF
-,TRBV9,TRBJ2-5,ASRHWATGIKETQY
-,TRBV5-1,TRBJ2-2,ASRRNTGELF
-,TRBV7-8,TRBJ2-5,ASSPTQAAETQY
once,TRBV28,TRBJ2-6,ASSFGDHDWVSGANVLT
-,TRBV18,TRBJ2-5,ASSDLPGQGLVTQY
-,TRBV18,TRBJ2-7,ASSLAGVDHEQY
-,TRBV4-2,TRBJ1-1,ASSQEWRSGAFQNEAF
-,TRBV28,TRBJ1-5,ASRRHRNQPQH
-,TRBV30,TRBJ2-7,AGIVFRKGAPQRSASTWEQY
once,TRBV4-1,TRBJ1-1,ASSQEGGVF
-,TRBV23-1,TRBJ1-2,ASSHGRGPYGYT
-,TRBV14,TRBJ2-1,ASSLLGGPSAYNEQF
once,TRBV4-3,TRBJ2-5,ASSQEEGETQY
-,TRBV2,TRBJ1-1,ASSAQGAPNTEAF
-,TRBV9,TRBJ2-7,ASSASPQMHYEQY
-,TRBV4-1,TRBJ1-4,ASSQDYSHYATNEKLF
-,TRBV11-2,TRBJ2-7,ASSPLSSGGSYEQY
-,TRBV11-2,TRBJ2-3,ASSLSDTQY
-,TRBV5-4,TRBJ2-7,ASRSMKEGTHYEQY
-,TRBV27,TRBJ2-7,ASSLGGTYEQY
-,TRBV5-1,TRBJ2-3,ASSLNSDTQY
-,TRBV5-1,TRBJ2-7,ASSRSGTGNYEQY
-,TRBV7-9,TRBJ2-3,ASTDGGGTDTQY
-,TRBV5-6,TRBJ2-7,ASSFRDSQVIRY
once,TRBV5-1,TRBJ2-3,ASSGTSGRGADTQY
-,TRBV5-8,TRBJ1-2,ASSLDFYGYT
-,TRBV29-1,TRBJ2-3,SVEEVPGTGTDTQY
-,TRBV2,TRBJ1-1,ASTGEAANTEAF
-,TRBV5-1,TRBJ2-7,ASSVTSGGSYEQY
once,TRBV23-1,TRBJ2-4,ASRRDGPRLAKNIQY
few,TRBV28,TRBJ2-5,ASSEGTGETQY
-,TRBV27,TRBJ2-3,ASSWTGQGISTDTQY
-,TRBV29-1,TRBJ2-3,SAEGAKRRLTDTQY
once,TRBV19,TRBJ2-1,ASSTNVGQF
-,TRBV14,TRBJ1-2,ASSLQIDYGYT
-,TRBV27,TRBJ2-1,ASSSPLLVVKF
-,TRBV19,TRBJ2-3,ASSYMASGVTDTQY
-,TRBV5-6,TRBJ2-1,ASSWERLNEQF
-,TRBV5-5,TRBJ2-7,ASSPPGGSLPVHEQY
once,TRBV5-1,TRBJ2-1,ASSLFTGGSYNEQF
-,TRBV5-4,TRBJ1-2,ASSRGDTYGYT
-,TRBV7-9,TRBJ1-1,ASSRSLGNTEAF
-,TRBV11-2,TRBJ2-1,ASSKTSGSHEQF
-,TRBV11-2,TRBJ2-1,ASSLAADLYNEQF
-,TRBV11-1,TRBJ2-3,ASSDGQGITDTQY
-,TRBV9,TRBJ2-1,ASSQTTRGDEQF